The 30 T cell receptor beta chains in this list originate from one sample, sequenced in a study of cytomegalovirus exposure and HLA in healthy donors. The PCR made use of 60 Vbeta and 13 Jbeta primers. Produced via immunoSEQ multiplex PCR; TCRdb's table is partial and in-frame only. The sample lists approximately 110,000 clones; roughly 70% were seen once. Source material: PBMCs. These receptors all stem from a man aged 40-50 years in good health and CMV-seropositive.

The chain links TRBV6-4 to TRBJ2-2; D perhaps matches TRBD2 (5 bases). Germline CDR1 MRHNA, CDR2 SNTAGT. Trimming removed 7 bases from V and 0 bases from J, with 9 bases in between. The CDR3 runs 14 residues. CDR3 in amino acids: CASTSGTNTGELFF. The CDR3 DNA follows: TGTGCCAGCACCTCCGGGACGAACACCGGGGAGCTGTTTTTT.

This chain joins TRBV30 and TRBJ2-3, with D possibly TRBD1 on 6 matching bases. The germline CDR1 and CDR2 sequences are GTSNPN and SVGIG (reference sequence). Between the trimmed V and J ends, which lost 2 bases and 2 bases, there was a span of 11 bases. CDR3 length: 14 amino acids. CDR3 DNA: TGTGCCTGGAGTAGGGGGAGTCACACAGATACGCAGTATTTT. This encodes CAWSRGSHTDTQYF.

J is TRBJ2-5 and V is TRBV13; 9 positions match TRBD2. Looked up from germline, CDR1 is PRHDT and CDR2 is FYEKMQ (reference sequence). J was trimmed by 2 bases and V by 5 bases; bases with no gene match: 12. The CDR3 covers 17 residues. CDR3 sequence (DNA): TGTGCCAGCAGCCCGCGCGGAGCGGGAGGACCTCAAGAGACCCAGTACTTC. It codes for CASSPRGAGGPQETQYF. Complete variable domain (other parts from reference TRBV13 and TRBJ2-5): AAGVIQSPRHLIKEKRETATLKCYPIPRHDTVYWYQQGPGQDPQFLISFYEKMQSDKGSIPDRFSAQQFSDYHSELNMSSLELGDSALYFCASSPRGAGGPQETQYFGPGTRLLVL.

The V gene is TRBV19, the J gene TRBJ1-2; a weak D match, TRBD1 (6 bases). The V gene's germline CDR1 is LNHDA and CDR2 SQIVND (reference sequence). Between the trimmed V and J ends, which lost 7 bases and 5 bases, there was a span of 17 bases. The CDR3 is made up of 14 amino acids. This CDR3 is CASKEDRASYGYTF. CDR3 nucleotides: TGTGCCAGTAAGGAGGACAGAGCCTCATATGGCTACACCTTC. Drawing the rest from reference TRBV19 and TRBJ1-2, the complete variable domain is DGGITQSPKYLFRKEGQNVTLSCEQNLNHDAMYWYRQDPGQGLRLIYYSQIVNDFQKGDIAEGYSVSREKKESFPLTVTSAQKNPTAFYLCASKEDRASYGYTFGSGTRLTVV.

CDR3 nucleotide sequence: TGTGCCAGCAGGGGACTAGCGGGCACAGATACGCAGTATTTT. This codes for CASRGLAGTDTQYF. The chain links TRBV7-9 to TRBJ2-3, with 11 positions matching TRBD2. This CDR3 has 14 amino acids. V lost 6 bases, J lost 1 base, and 0 bases stayed unmatched. Germline V CDR1 and CDR2: SEHNR, FQNEAQ (reference sequence).

Concerning this clone itself: The same CDR3 arises from other DNA sequences in this sample as well. The V call is TRBV9, the J call TRBJ2-1, with D possibly matching TRBD1 (5 bases). The CDR3 covers 14 residues. Deletions cut 0 bases from V and 4 bases from J, with 8 bases between. Germline assignment: CDR1 SGDLS and CDR2 YYNGEE. CDR3 nucleotide sequence: TGTGCCAGCAGCGTAGGGGGCAGTTACAATGAGCAGTTCTTC. It is translated as CASSVGGSYNEQFF.

This chain connects TRBV7-3 to TRBJ1-2; D might be TRBD1 (6 bases). Deletions cut 0 bases from V and 0 bases from J, with 8 bases between. This CDR3 is built from 15 residues. Germline V CDR1 and CDR2: SGHTA, FQGTGA. CDR3 nucleotide sequence: TGTGCCAGCAGCTTAACGGACAGAACTAACTATGGCTACACCTTC. Amino acids: CASSLTDRTNYGYTF. Full variable domain (missing parts from reference TRBV7-3 and TRBJ1-2): GAGVSQTPSNKVTEKGKYVELRCDPISGHTALYWYRQSLGQGPEFLIYFQGTGAADDSGLPNDRFFAVRPEGSVSTLKIQRTERGDSAVYLCASSLTDRTNYGYTFGSGTRLTVV.

The rearrangement uses TRBV30 and TRBJ1-4; 7 bases align to TRBD1. Germline CDR1 GTSNPN, CDR2 SVGIG (reference sequence). CDR3 length: 15 residues. The ends lost 1 base at V and 12 bases at J; junction bases unmatched: 14. Here the CDR3 DNA reads TGTGCCTGGAGTGGACGGGACAGATTCAAACGACAACTGTTTTTT. Protein sequence: CAWSGRDRFKRQLFF.

This chain uses TRBV7-9 with TRBJ1-1, with a possible D match to TRBD1 (5 bases). Trimming took 3 bases from V and 8 from J, leaving 16 bases between them. From germline, CDR1 is SEHNR and CDR2 FQNEAQ (reference sequence). The CDR3 is made up of 14 amino acids. The CDR3 region is CASSFFEGDPEAFF. In nucleotides, the CDR3 is TGTGCCAGCAGCTTTTTTGAAGGGGATCCCGAAGCTTTCTTT.

This clone was observed a few times. The chain carries TRBV27 and TRBJ2-2, with 7 bases lining up with TRBD1. Germline V gene data show CDR1 as MNHEY and CDR2 as SMNVEV (reference sequence). This CDR3 spans 14 amino acids. V was pared by 5 bases and J by 3 bases, with 3 bases of the junction left unmatched. The CDR3 loop reads CASSPTGDTGELFF. CDR3 sequence (DNA): TGTGCCAGCAGTCCAACAGGGGACACCGGGGAGCTGTTTTTT.

This chain links TRBV10-3 with TRBJ1-3; TRBD1 aligns across 8 bases. Germline-derived CDR1 and CDR2 are ENHRY and SYGVKD. Unmatched junction bases numbered 5, after V lost 4 bases and J lost 0 bases. The CDR3 is 16 amino acids. Written as DNA, the CDR3 is TGTGCCATCAGTGGGACAGGGCCTAGCTCTGGAAACACCATATATTTT. This gives the protein CAISGTGPSSGNTIYF.

The chain is built from TRBV9 and TRBJ2-5; 9 positions match TRBD2. Germline CDR1 is SGDLS and CDR2 is YYNGEE. Trimming cost V 0 bases and J 5 bases; bases outside gene matches: 11. The CDR3 sequence is 17 residues long. CDR3 sequence (DNA): TGTGCCAGCAGCGTAGTAGCCGCGGGAGGGCCTCGGGAGACCCAGTACTTC. Translated, it gives CASSVVAAGGPRETQYF.

This chain joins TRBV6-1 and TRBJ1-5, with D possibly matching TRBD1 (6 bases). There are 16 residues in the CDR3. Germline loops: CDR1 MNHNS, CDR2 SASEGT. Trimming left V 2 bases short and J 5 bases short, with 16 bases between. CDR3 sequence reads: CASSERGARGDQPQHF. The CDR3 DNA is TGTGCCAGCAGTGAACGGGGGGCCCGAGGTGATCAGCCCCAGCATTTT.

The chain is built from TRBV27 and TRBJ1-2; D gene uncertain. Germline V gene lookup returns CDR1 MNHEY and CDR2 SMNVEV (reference sequence). V was shortened by 0 bases and J by 2 bases, with 10 bases between the two germline ends. The CDR3 length is 15 residues. The CDR3 reads CASSLSFTTNYGYTF. The CDR3 DNA follows: TGTGCCAGCAGTTTATCGTTTACTACAAACTATGGCTACACCTTC.

J is TRBJ1-2 and V is TRBV4-3; D is possibly TRBD1 (5 bases). CDR1 is LGHNA and CDR2 is YSLEER in the germline V gene. V was pared by 0 bases and J by 8 bases, with 16 bases between. There are 15 residues in the CDR3. This CDR3 reads CASSQEQSGGQGYTF. The CDR3 DNA reads TGCGCCAGCAGCCAAGAACAGTCGGGGGGTCAAGGCTACACCTTC.

This sequence joins TRBV4-3 and TRBJ2-7; tentatively, D is TRBD2 (6 bases). This CDR3 has 15 residues. Trimming left V 0 bases short and J 0 bases short, with 9 bases between. Germline V lookup: CDR1 LGHNA, CDR2 YSLEER. This CDR3 reads CASSQETSSSYEQYF. The CDR3 nucleotides read TGCGCCAGCAGCCAAGAAACTAGCTCCTCCTACGAGCAGTACTTC.

The V call is TRBV5-1, the J call TRBJ2-1; 16 nucleotides line up with TRBD2. CDR3 length equals 17 residues. V shed 4 bases and J 7 bases; nucleotides not matched to a gene: 8. Germline CDR1 and CDR2: SGHRS and YFSETQ. Written as DNA, the CDR3 is TGCGCCAGCAGCACGGGACTAGCGGGAGGGTTTGAAAATGAGCAGTTCTTC. This encodes CASSTGLAGGFENEQFF.

The rearrangement links TRBV29-1 to TRBJ1-1, with D possibly being TRBD1 (5 bases). The CDR3 runs to 11 residues. V gave up 4 bases and J gave up 5 bases, with 8 bases separating them. The germline V gene encodes CDR1 SQVTM and CDR2 ANQGSEA. CDR3 sequence (DNA): TGCAGCGTTGTATCAGGGACTGAAGCTTTCTTT. Protein: CSVVSGTEAFF. The full variable domain, its missing parts supplied by reference TRBV29-1 and TRBJ1-1, is SAVISQKPSRDICQRGTSLTIQCQVDSQVTMMFWYRQQPGQSLTLIATANQGSEATYESGFVIDKFPISRPNLTFSTLTVSNMSPEDSSIYLCSVVSGTEAFFGQGTRLTVV.

The chain recombines TRBV30 with TRBJ2-7; D is uncertain. This CDR3 contains 14 residues. Germline CDR1 is GTSNPN and CDR2 is SVGIG (reference sequence). V was cut by 3 bases and J by 0 bases, with 12 bases left in between. The CDR3 bases are TGTGCCTGGAGCGACAATCCACACTCCTACGAGCAGTACTTC. It translates to CAWSDNPHSYEQYF.

The chain combines TRBV16 with TRBJ1-1; no clear D. The CDR3 is 14 residues long. The V and J ends lost 5 bases and 3 bases respectively, with 13 bases between them. Germline V gives CDR1 KGHSY, CDR2 FQNENV. The CDR3 is CASSLHSGYTEAFF. The CDR3 DNA follows: TGTGCCAGCAGCTTACATTCGGGGTACACTGAAGCTTTCTTT.

This clone was seen a handful of times. The J gene is TRBJ2-3, the V gene TRBV6-1; D is unresolved. The V end lost 6 bases, the J end lost 3 bases, and 16 bases lay between the germline ends. The CDR3 consists of 15 residues. The germline CDR1 and CDR2 sequences are MNHNS and SASEGT. CDR3 residues: CASSQNTARTDTQYF. In DNA form, the CDR3 reads TGTGCCAGCAGCCAAAACACAGCTCGTACAGATACGCAGTATTTT.

The chain employs TRBV4-1 and TRBJ1-2; 7 bases agree with TRBD1. With 4 bases clipped from V and 4 bases from J, the junction kept 3 bases outside the gene matches. Per germline, CDR1 MGHRA and CDR2 YSYEKL. The CDR3 is 13 amino acids. The CDR3 DNA sequence: TGCGCCAGCAGCCCAGGGGGAAGCTATGGCTACACCTTC. This translates into CASSPGGSYGYTF.

V and J are TRBV27 and TRBJ2-7; possible D gene TRBD1, 6 bases. CDR1 and CDR2 (germline): MNHEY, SMNVEV (reference sequence). The V gene lost 5 bases and the J gene lost 6 bases, with 17 bases spanning the gap. This CDR3 is 14 amino acids long. For the CDR3, the DNA is TGTGCCAGCAGTCCCCGGACAGAGGGGACCGAGCAGTACTTC. Translation gives CASSPRTEGTEQYF.

This clone was seen more than once but under ten times. The chain couples TRBV9 to TRBJ2-3; a weak D match, TRBD1 (5 bases). The CDR3 extends over 14 amino acids. From germline, CDR1 is SGDLS and CDR2 YYNGEE. Trimming stripped 2 bases from V and 1 base from J, with 8 bases between. CDR3 coding DNA: TGTGCCAGCAGCGTCGGCAGGGGCACAGATACGCAGTATTTT. Translated, it gives CASSVGRGTDTQYF.

The chain is built from TRBV4-1 and TRBJ2-3, with D perhaps TRBD1 (6 bases). CDR1 and CDR2 from the germline V gene are MGHRA and YSYEKL. The V end lost 4 bases, the J end lost 6 bases, and 23 bases lay between the germline ends. The CDR3 has 17 residues. For the CDR3, the DNA is TGCGCCAGCAGCCTAGGTCCCGGGACAAGGTCCTTGGATACGCAGTATTTT. Translation: CASSLGPGTRSLDTQYF.

The V and J genes are TRBV11-2 and TRBJ2-7; perhaps TRBD1 as D (6 bases). The CDR3 is 13 amino acids. Between the trimmed V and J ends, which lost 4 bases and 7 bases, there was a span of 14 bases. The germline V gene encodes CDR1 SGHAT and CDR2 FQNNGV. The CDR3 region is CASSYRGGWEQYF. The CDR3 DNA sequence: TGTGCCAGCAGCTACCGAGGGGGATGGGAGCAGTACTTC.

The rearrangement links TRBV19 to TRBJ2-3; 12 nucleotides line up with TRBD2. Looked up from germline, CDR1 is LNHDA and CDR2 is SQIVND (reference sequence). J was trimmed by 8 bases and V by 9 bases; bases with no gene match: 6. This CDR3 comprises 13 residues. The CDR3 region is CASTTSGSTTQYF. Here the CDR3 DNA reads TGTGCCAGCACGACTAGCGGGAGTACTACGCAGTATTTT. Looking up the rest from reference TRBV19 and TRBJ2-3 gives the full variable domain: DGGITQSPKYLFRKEGQNVTLSCEQNLNHDAMYWYRQDPGQGLRLIYYSQIVNDFQKGDIAEGYSVSREKKESFPLTVTSAQKNPTAFYLCASTTSGSTTQYFGPGTRLTVL.

The J gene is TRBJ2-1, the V gene TRBV2, with TRBD2 identical over 11 bases. Per the germline V gene, CDR1 is SNHLY and CDR2 is FYNNEI. Trimming removed 6 bases from V and 0 bases from J; junction bases left unmatched: 7. This CDR3 spans 17 amino acids. DNA for the CDR3: TGTGCCAGCAGGGCCGGGACTAGCGGCCGCTCCTACAATGAGCAGTTCTTC. This translates into CASRAGTSGRSYNEQFF.

This chain joins TRBV6-5 and TRBJ1-3; 9 nucleotides align to TRBD1. The V and J ends lost 4 bases and 0 bases, in that order; junction bases with no gene match: 4. The germline gives CDR1 MNHEY, CDR2 SVGAGI. The CDR3 extends over 16 amino acids. The CDR3 reads CASSSGQGISGNTIYF. CDR3 DNA: TGTGCCAGCAGTTCGGGACAGGGAATCTCTGGAAACACCATATATTTT.

This rearrangement joins TRBV5-1 to TRBJ1-1, with D tentatively TRBD1 (6 bases). The CDR3 sequence is 14 residues long. The germline V and J ends were trimmed by 2 bases and 4 bases, with 12 bases remaining between them. Germline lookup yields CDR1 SGHRS and CDR2 YFSETQ. Here the CDR3 reads CASSFTGPGTEAFF. In DNA form, the CDR3 reads TGCGCCAGCAGCTTTACAGGGCCGGGCACTGAAGCTTTCTTT.